What follows is one T cell receptor beta chain and its context. Its antigen is not known. Germline and junction disagree at one end, which may indicate a read error. This CDR3 contains 15 residues. Germline-derived CDR1 and CDR2 are SGHRS and YFSETQ. Via MiXCR, TCRdb re-called the 5' RACE reads, giving one row per CDR3 protein. The sample carries about 630,000 distinct CDR3 sequences, around 12% recorded once. The sample comes from a study of T cells after yellow fever vaccination. The study's findings and limits: Most primary-vaccination clones reappeared after the booster (just under 98% CD4, approximately 88% CD8).

This material consisted of PBMCs, taken on the day of the yellow fever booster vaccination. The sequence was obtained from a man under 40 who received the YFV17D yellow fever vaccine. The V gene is TRBV5-1, the J gene TRBJ2-3; weak D call: TRBD2 (5 bases). The chain's CDR3 is CASRTPLSGTDTQYF. In DNA, the CDR3 is TGCGCGAGCAGGACTCCCCTGAGCGGCACAGATACGCAGTATTTT.